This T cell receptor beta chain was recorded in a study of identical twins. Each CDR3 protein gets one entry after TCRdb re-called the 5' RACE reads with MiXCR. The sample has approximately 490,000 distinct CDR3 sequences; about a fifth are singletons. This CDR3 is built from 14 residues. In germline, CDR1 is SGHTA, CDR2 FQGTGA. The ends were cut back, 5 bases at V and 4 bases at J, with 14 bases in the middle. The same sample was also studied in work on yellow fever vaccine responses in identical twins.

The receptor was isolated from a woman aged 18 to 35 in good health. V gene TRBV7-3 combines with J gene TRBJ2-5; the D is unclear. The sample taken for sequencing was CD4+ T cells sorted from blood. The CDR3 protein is CASSPIGQAETQYF. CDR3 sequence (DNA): TGTGCCAGCAGCCCAATTGGGCAAGCAGAGACCCAGTACTTC.